This record concerns one TCR beta chain sequence. Antigen: not known. The entry originates in a study of T cell therapy after organ transplantation. On the study more broadly: T cells were expanded 2 to 3 weeks with 30 CMV class I/II epitopes. Study-wide points: Nonresponder repertoires showed strong pretherapy expansions, barely changing post-therapy. Reconstitution after therapy seemingly combined transferred and product-undetected endogenous clonotypes. Few nonresponder expansions may reflect low coverage from poor CD8+ yield.

Data came from immunoSEQ multiplex PCR; TCRdb stores just in-frame clones and leaves some out. Here the sample spans about 50,000 clones, 94% being singletons. The germline V and J ends were trimmed by 2 bases and 6 bases, with 11 bases remaining between them. Germline CDR1 reads SGHAT; CDR2 reads FQNNGV. This CDR3 spans 14 amino acids. The sequenced sample was CD8+ T cells from blood, obtained before autologous CMV-specific T cell therapy. The clonotype comes from a human patient who had received a solid organ transplant and had CMV disease. This chain uses TRBV11-2 with TRBJ2-1; perhaps TRBD2 as D (5 bases). CDR3 bases: TGTGCCAGCAGCTTAATTTCGGGGATCAATGAGCAGTTCTTC. Translating it yields CASSLISGINEQFF.